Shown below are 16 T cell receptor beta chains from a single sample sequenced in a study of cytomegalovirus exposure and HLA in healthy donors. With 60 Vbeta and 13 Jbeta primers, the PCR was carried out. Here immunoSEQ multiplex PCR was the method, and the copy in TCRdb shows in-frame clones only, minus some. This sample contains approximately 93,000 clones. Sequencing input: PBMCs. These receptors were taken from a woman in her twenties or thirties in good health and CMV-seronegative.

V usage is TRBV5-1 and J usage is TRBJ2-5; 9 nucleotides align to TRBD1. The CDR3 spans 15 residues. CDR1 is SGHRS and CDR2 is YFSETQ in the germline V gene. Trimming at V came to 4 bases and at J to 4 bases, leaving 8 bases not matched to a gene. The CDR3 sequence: CASSPRTGDVETQYF. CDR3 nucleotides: TGCGCCAGCAGCCCTAGGACAGGGGACGTAGAGACCCAGTACTTC.

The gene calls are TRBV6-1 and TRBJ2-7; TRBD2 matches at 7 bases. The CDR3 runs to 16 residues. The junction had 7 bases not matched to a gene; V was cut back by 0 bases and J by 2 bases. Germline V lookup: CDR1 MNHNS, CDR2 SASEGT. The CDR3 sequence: CASSEAPASGTYEQYF. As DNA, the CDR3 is TGTGCCAGCAGTGAAGCGCCCGCTAGCGGTACCTACGAGCAGTACTTC.

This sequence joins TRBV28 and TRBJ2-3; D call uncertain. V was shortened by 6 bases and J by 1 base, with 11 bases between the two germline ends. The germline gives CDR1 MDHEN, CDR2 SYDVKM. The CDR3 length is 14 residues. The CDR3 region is CASRQKFRTDTQYF. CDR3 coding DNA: TGTGCCAGCAGGCAGAAGTTTCGCACAGATACGCAGTATTTT.

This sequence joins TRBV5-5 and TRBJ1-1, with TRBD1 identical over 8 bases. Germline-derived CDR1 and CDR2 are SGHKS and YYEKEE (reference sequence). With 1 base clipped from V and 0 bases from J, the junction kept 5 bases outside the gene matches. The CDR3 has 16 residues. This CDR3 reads CASSLLQGALNTEAFF. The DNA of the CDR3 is TGTGCCAGCAGCTTGTTGCAGGGGGCTCTGAACACTGAAGCTTTCTTT.

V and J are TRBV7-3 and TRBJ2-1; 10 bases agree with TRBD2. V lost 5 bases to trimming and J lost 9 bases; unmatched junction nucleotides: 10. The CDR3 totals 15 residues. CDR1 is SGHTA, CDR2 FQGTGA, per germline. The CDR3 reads CASSGGAGGQIEQFF. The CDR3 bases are TGTGCCAGCAGCGGAGGAGCGGGGGGGCAGATTGAGCAGTTCTTC. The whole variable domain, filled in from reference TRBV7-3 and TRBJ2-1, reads GAGVSQTPSNKVTEKGKYVELRCDPISGHTALYWYRQSLGQGPEFLIYFQGTGAADDSGLPNDRFFAVRPEGSVSTLKIQRTERGDSAVYLCASSGGAGGQIEQFFGPGTRLTVL.

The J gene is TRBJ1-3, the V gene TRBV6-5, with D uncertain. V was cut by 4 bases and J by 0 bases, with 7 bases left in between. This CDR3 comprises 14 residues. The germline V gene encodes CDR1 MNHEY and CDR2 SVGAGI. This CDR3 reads CASSFRSSGNTIYF. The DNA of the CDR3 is TGTGCCAGCAGTTTTCGGAGCTCTGGAAACACCATATATTTT.

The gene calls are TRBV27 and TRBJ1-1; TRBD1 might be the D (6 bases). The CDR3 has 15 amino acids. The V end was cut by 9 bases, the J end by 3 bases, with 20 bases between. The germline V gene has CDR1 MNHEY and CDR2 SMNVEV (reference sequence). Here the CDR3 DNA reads TGTGCCAGTGGAGATTACAGGGCGCTCGACACTGAAGCTTTCTTT. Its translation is CASGDYRALDTEAFF.

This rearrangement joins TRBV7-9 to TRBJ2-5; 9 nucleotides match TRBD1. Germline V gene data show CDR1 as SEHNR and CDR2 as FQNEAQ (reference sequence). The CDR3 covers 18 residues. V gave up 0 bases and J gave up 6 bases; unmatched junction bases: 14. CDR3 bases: TGTGCCAGCAGCTTAGCGGGGACCGGGACAGGGTTCTCGAAGACCCAGTACTTC. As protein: CASSLAGTGTGFSKTQYF.

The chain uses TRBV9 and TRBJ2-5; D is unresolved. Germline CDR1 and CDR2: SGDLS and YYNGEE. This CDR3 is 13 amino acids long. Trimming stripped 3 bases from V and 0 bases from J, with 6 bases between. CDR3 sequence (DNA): TGTGCCAGCAGCGAGAGGTACCAAGAGACCCAGTACTTC. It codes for CASSERYQETQYF.

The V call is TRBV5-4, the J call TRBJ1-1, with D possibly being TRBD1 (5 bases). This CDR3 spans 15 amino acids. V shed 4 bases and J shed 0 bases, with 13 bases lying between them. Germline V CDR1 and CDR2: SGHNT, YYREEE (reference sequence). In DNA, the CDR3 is TGTGCCAGCAGCCTAGACATGGGGCTGAACACTGAAGCTTTCTTT. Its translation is CASSLDMGLNTEAFF.

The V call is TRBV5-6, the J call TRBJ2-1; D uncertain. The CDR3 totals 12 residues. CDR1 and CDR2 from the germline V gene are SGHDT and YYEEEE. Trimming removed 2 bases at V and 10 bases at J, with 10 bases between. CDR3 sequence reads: CASSLANLEQFF. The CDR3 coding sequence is TGTGCCAGCAGCTTAGCGAACCTCGAGCAGTTCTTC.

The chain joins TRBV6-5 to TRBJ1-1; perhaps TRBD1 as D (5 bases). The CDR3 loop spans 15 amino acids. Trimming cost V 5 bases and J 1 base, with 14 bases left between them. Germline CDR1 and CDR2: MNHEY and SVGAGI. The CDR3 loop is CASSQPLDTNTEAFF. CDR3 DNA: TGTGCCAGCAGTCAGCCATTGGACACGAACACTGAAGCTTTCTTT.

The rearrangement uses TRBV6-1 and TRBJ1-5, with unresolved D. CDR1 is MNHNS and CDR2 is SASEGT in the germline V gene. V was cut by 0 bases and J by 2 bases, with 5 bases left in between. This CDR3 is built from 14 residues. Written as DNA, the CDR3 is TGTGCCAGCAGTGAAGCGGGAGGCAATCAGCCCCAGCATTTT. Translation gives CASSEAGGNQPQHF.

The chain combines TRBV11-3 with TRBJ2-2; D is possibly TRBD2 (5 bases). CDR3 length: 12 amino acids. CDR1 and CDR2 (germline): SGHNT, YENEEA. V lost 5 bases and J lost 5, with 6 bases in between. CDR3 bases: TGTGCCAGCAGCAGGACTACCGGGGAGCTGTTTTTT. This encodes CASSRTTGELFF.

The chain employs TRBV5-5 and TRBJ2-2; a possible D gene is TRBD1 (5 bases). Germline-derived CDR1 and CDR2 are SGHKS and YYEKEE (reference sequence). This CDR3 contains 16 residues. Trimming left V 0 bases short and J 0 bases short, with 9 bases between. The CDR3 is CASSLVGRANTGELFF. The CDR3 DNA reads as TGTGCCAGCAGCTTGGTAGGCAGGGCGAACACCGGGGAGCTGTTTTTT.

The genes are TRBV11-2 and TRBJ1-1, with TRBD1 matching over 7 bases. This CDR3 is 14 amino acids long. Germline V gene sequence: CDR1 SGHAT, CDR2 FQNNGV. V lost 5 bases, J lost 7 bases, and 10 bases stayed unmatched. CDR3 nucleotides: TGTGCCAGCAGCCCGTCGGAGGGGGCAGGTGAAGCTTTCTTT. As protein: CASSPSEGAGEAFF.